This T cell receptor beta chain was captured in a study of patients and donors after allogeneic stem cell transplantation. TCRdb re-called the RT-PCR reads through MiXCR, storing one row per CDR3 protein. This sample has approximately 170,000 distinct CDR3 sequences, with about 30% found just once. Germline CDR1 SEHNR, CDR2 FQNEAQ (reference sequence). Trimming shortened V by 4 bases and J by 10 bases, and 16 bases separated the two germline ends. This CDR3 region has 14 residues. This sequence was found in a human donor who was either an allogeneic HSCT recipient or a stem cell or donor lymphocyte infusion donor (not recorded which). It is not recorded whose cells these are; they may come from a transplant donor. The rearrangement uses TRBV7-9 and TRBJ1-4, with D unclear. The source material was blood, either unsorted or a sorted T cell fraction (not recorded which). The CDR3 DNA follows: TGTGCCAGCAGCTCCCCAGAAGGCCGGGGAAAACTGTTTTTT. It encodes CASSSPEGRGKLFF. Together with reference TRBV7-9 and TRBJ1-4, the CDR3 gives the full variable domain: DTGVSQNPRHKITKRGQNVTFRCDPISEHNRLYWYRQTLGQGPEFLTYFQNEAQLEKSRLLSDRFSAERPKGSFSTLEIQRTEQGDSAMYLCASSSPEGRGKLFFGSGTQLSVL.